In this sample, the clone carrying this T cell receptor (beta chain) turned up many times. Its cognate antigen is unknown. The CDR3 has 15 residues. Germline V gene sequence: CDR1 LNHDA, CDR2 SQIVND (reference sequence). V lost 10 bases and J 1 base, leaving 17 bases between the germline ends. The data were taken from a study of T cell repertoires in cytomegalovirus infection. Study-level points and caveats: HLA-C-restricted TCR beta clonotypes specific for CMV led the ex vivo response.

MiXCR, run by TCRdb on the reads, gives a single entry per CDR3 protein. This sample has under 250,000 distinct CDR3 sequences, with roughly an eighth found just once. J is TRBJ1-5 and V is TRBV19; the D gene is possibly TRBD1 (5 bases). Sequencing used PBMCs. The clonotype was recovered from a human donor in good health (CMV status not recorded). Some clones in this sample may be carry-over from other donors' samples. CDR3 in amino acids: CATTAGGGSNQPQHF. DNA for the CDR3: TGTGCCACCACGGCGGGGGGGGGGAGCAATCAGCCCCAGCATTTT.